This T cell receptor beta chain was sequenced during a study of cytotoxic CD8 clonotypes in ibrutinib-treated CLL listed by TCRdb under 2021. About the investigation overall: In this cohort, approximately 15 patients were treatment-naive and ten to twelve were relapsed/refractory, while around 18 had unmutated IGHV. Responses were partial in around 25 patients and complete in 2; after median 68 months follow-up, some 15 stayed in remission and 12 progressed. Samples at response were collected after a median of about 12 months of treatment, with a range of 6 to 36 months. On average, each sample yielded around 230,000 productive templates and tens of thousands of productive rearrangements. Longitudinal samples were available for about 30% of the roughly 86 trial participants. Cryopreserved peripheral blood mononuclear cells were obtained prior to treatment, at the time of response, and at either disease progression or sustained remission. Every remission and progressive disease sample was obtained while ibrutinib was still being received by the patients.

CDR1 ENHRY and CDR2 SYGVKD are derived from the germline V gene. The CDR3 holds 12 amino acids from the cysteine to the phenylalanine. The DNA shown is the 36-base CDR3, in frame from base 1. V drops 8 bases and J drops 12 bases, leaving 17 bases in between. For TCR beta library preparation, 1.5 to 2 micrograms of genomic DNA were extracted from the cryopreserved PBMCs. Longitudinal blood samples from CLL patients on ibrutinib monotherapy underwent high-throughput TCR beta sequencing. Patients were enrolled in a phase 2 open-label single-center ibrutinib monotherapy trial. Comment on this clone: Its cognate antigen has yet to be identified. No qualities accompany the bases; no much larger clone lies one base away.

Overall study outcomes, separate from this receptor: Public clonotypes were found to be uncommon and were observed to contract or remain stable during treatment; the increase in clonality was shown to reflect expansion of private clonotypes at ibrutinib response. Sustained-remission and progressing patients did not have matched sampling times, and lymph node repertoires were not examined. Baseline clonality was found to be higher than that of age-matched healthy donors and was strongly correlated with circulating CD8+ T-cell counts. An increase in clonality was observed at ibrutinib response, with clonality remaining stable during sustained remission and falling back toward baseline at progression.

The goal of deep resolution MiSeq sequencing was a depth between 1 in 1 million and 1 in 200,000 T cells, and coverage averaged 10x per clonotype. TCR beta libraries were generated with the immunoSEQ hsTCRB Kit. In the authors' own workflow: The data were analyzed with ImmunoSEQ Analyzer and ImmunoSEQ Data Assistant, and V, D and J gene assignments followed IMGT definitions. Clonality, which ranges from 0 to 1, was calculated as one minus the normalized Shannon entropy of productive rearrangement frequencies. Only overrepresented clonotypes making up at least 0.05% of each patient's repertoire were included in the public clonotype analysis. About a dozen repertoires from age-matched healthy donors, obtained from immuneACCESS, served as clonality controls. Not all clones reach the TCRdb copy of this immuneACCESS table, which keeps in-frame sequences only. Checked studies attribute under half of the gap to unresolved V genes and leave the rest unexplained. Clone size and the V and J calls come from that table; the DNA yielded D and trimming. The sample yields 150,000 or so clones; 80% were counted once. Jointly, the top ten make up 7.6% of the sample.

Sequencing used PBMCs, obtained after 36 months of ibrutinib treatment. The V gene is TRBV10-3 and the J gene is TRBJ2-1; tentative D gene TRBD2, with 6 bases matching. The clonotype was recovered from a human donor with chronic lymphocytic leukemia. The DNA sequence is given as TGTGCCATCCGGCCTAGCGACCGGGCGCAGTTCTTC. This is translated as CAIRPSDRAQFF.